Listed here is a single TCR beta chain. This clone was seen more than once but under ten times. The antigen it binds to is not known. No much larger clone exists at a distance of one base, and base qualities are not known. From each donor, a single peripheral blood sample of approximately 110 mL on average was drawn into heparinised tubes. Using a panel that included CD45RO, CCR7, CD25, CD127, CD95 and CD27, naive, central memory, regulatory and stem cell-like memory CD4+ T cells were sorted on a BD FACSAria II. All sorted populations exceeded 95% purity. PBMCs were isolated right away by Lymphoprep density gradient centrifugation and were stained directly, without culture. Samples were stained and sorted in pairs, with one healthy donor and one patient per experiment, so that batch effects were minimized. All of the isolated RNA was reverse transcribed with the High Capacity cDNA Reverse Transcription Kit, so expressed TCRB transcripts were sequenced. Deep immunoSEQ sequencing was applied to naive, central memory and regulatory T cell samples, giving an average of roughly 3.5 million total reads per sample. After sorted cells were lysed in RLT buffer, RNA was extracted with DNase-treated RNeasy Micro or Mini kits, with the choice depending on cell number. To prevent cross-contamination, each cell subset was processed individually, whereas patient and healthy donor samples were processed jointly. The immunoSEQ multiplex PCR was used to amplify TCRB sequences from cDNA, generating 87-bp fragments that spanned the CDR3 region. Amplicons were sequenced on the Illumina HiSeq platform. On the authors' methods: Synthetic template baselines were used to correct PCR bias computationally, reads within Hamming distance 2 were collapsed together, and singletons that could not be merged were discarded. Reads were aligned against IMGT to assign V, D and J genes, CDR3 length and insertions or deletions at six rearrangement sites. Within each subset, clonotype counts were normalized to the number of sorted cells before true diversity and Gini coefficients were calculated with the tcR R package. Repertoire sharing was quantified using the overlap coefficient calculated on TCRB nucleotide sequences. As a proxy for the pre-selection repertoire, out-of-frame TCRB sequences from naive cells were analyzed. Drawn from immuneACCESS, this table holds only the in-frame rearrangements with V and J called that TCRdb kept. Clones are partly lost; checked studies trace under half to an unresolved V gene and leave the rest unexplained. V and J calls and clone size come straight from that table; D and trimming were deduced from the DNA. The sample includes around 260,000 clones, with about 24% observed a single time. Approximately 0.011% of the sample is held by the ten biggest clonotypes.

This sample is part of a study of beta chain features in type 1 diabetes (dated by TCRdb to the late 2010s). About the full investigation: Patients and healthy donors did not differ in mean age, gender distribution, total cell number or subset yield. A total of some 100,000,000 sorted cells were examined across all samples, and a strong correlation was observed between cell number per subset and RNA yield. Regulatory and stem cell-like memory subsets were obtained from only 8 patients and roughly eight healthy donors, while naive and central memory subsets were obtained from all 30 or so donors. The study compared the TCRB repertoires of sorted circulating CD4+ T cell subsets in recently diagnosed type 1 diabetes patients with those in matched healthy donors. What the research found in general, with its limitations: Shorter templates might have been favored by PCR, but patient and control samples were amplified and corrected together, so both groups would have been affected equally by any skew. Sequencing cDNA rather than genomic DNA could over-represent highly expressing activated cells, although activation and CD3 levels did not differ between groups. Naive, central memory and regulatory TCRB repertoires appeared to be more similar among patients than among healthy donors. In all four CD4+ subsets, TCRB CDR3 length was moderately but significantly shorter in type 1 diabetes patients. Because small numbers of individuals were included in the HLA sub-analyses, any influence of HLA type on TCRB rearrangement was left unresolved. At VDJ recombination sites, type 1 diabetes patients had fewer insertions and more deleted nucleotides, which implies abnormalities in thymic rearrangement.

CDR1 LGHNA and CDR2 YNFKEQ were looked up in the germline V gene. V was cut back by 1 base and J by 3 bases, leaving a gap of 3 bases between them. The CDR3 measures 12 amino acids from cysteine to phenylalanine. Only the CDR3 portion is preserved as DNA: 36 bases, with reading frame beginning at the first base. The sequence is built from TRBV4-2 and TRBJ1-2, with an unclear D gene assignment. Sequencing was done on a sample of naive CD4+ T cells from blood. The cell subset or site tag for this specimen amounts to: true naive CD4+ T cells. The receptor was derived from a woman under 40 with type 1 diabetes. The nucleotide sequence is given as TGTGCCAGCAGCCAAGCGGACTATGGCTACACCTTC. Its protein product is CASSQADYGYTF.